Listed below are T cell receptor beta chains from one sample, sequenced in a study of blood T cells in healthy people across ages. TCRdb reprocessed the 5' RACE reads with MiXCR, giving one entry per CDR3 protein. The table has some 640,000 distinct CDR3 sequences, under 30% seen once. The sample consisted of blood. The receptors shown here come from a woman at least 80 years old in good health. Both conserved end residues are part of each CDR3. The order of the fields is J gene, V gene, clone size, CDR3 length, D gene, CDR3 protein, CDR3 DNA. D genes are given only for firm matches. A clone size is listed for some rows: how often the clone was seen (once, few, many), or a class if it is expanded.

TRBJ2-7	TRBV20-1	many	13	.	CSATRPSSYEQYF	TGCAGTGCTACCAGACCGTCCTCCTACGAGCAGTACTTC
TRBJ1-1	TRBV20-1	.	13	.	CSARDQGRTEAFF	TGCAGTGCTAGAGACCAGGGACGGACTGAAGCTTTCTTT
TRBJ2-3	TRBV20-1	many	16	TRBD2	CSAALAGGSSTDTQYF	TGCAGTGCTGCACTAGCGGGGGGCTCTAGCACAGATACGCAGTATTTT
TRBJ2-3	TRBV12-3/TRBV12-4	.	13	.	CASRTVSADTQYF	TGTGCCAGCAGAACGGTGAGCGCAGATACGCAGTATTTT
TRBJ2-3	TRBV7-2	many	15	TRBD2	CASSNSGESTDTQYF	TGTGCCAGCAGCAATAGCGGGGAAAGCACAGATACGCAGTATTTT
TRBJ2-3	TRBV27	many	14	.	CASSKRTTPNPQYF	TGTGCCAGCAGTAAACGGACCACCCCAAATCCTCAGTATTTT
TRBJ1-1	TRBV30	few	11	.	CAWSAYTEAFF	TGTGCCTGGAGTGCGTACACTGAAGCTTTCTTT
TRBJ2-7	TRBV24-1	many	13	.	CATSEPGRYEQYF	TGTGCCACCAGTGAGCCCGGTAGGTACGAGCAGTACTTC
TRBJ1-2	TRBV5-1	many	13	TRBD1	CASSGGTGYGYTF	TGCGCCAGCAGCGGCGGGACAGGCTATGGCTACACCTTC
TRBJ1-5	TRBV7-2	.	16	TRBD1	CASSELVGQGNQPQHF	TGTGCCAGCAGCGAACTAGTGGGACAGGGGAATCAGCCCCAGCATTTT
TRBJ2-5	TRBV5-1	.	11	.	CASSFDETQYF	TGCGCCAGCAGCTTCGATGAGACCCAGTACTTC
TRBJ1-1	TRBV7-9	.	13	.	CTSSLHAGTEAFF	TGTACCAGCAGCTTACACGCAGGAACTGAAGCTTTCTTT
TRBJ2-5	TRBV20-1	.	14	TRBD1	CSASRPTGGETQYF	TGCAGTGCCTCCCGCCCGACAGGGGGAGAGACCCAGTACTTC
TRBJ2-5	TRBV7-2	many	11	.	CASSIGETQYF	TGTGCCAGCAGCATCGGCGAGACCCAGTACTTC
TRBJ2-2	TRBV12-3/TRBV12-4	.	15	.	CASSLTRGGTGELFF	TGTGCCAGCAGTTTGACGCGAGGGGGAACCGGGGAGCTGTTTTTT
TRBJ2-1	TRBV27	.	15	TRBD2	CASSTSGRGGGEQFF	TGTGCCAGCAGTACTAGCGGGAGAGGGGGGGGTGAGCAGTTCTTC
TRBJ2-7	TRBV3-1	many	14	.	CASSPLRGPYEQYF	TGTGCCAGCAGCCCCCTCCGAGGGCCCTACGAGCAGTACTTC
TRBJ2-1	TRBV29-1	many	13	.	CSQGGSSYNEQFF	TGCAGTCAGGGGGGGAGCTCCTACAATGAGCAGTTCTTC
TRBJ2-3	TRBV18	.	15	TRBD2	CASHELAGSTDTQYF	TGTGCCAGCCACGAGCTAGCGGGGTCCACAGATACGCAGTATTTT
TRBJ1-1	TRBV7-2	.	15	TRBD1	CASSLVSAGGAEAFF	TGTGCCAGCAGCTTAGTTTCGGCAGGGGGAGCTGAAGCTTTCTTT
TRBJ2-7	TRBV7-9	many	13	.	CASSSRVRGEQYF	TGTGCCAGCAGTTCCAGGGTAAGGGGCGAGCAGTACTTC
TRBJ2-7	TRBV15	many	18	TRBD2	CATSRDLVYSGVSYEQYF	TGTGCCACCAGCAGAGATCTGGTTTATAGCGGGGTATCCTACGAGCAGTACTTC
TRBJ2-7	TRBV5-1	medium-sized	13	.	CASSLDTPYEQYF	TGCGCCAGCAGCTTGGACACCCCCTACGAGCAGTACTTC